This T cell receptor beta chain was identified during a study of CD8+ T cells in alopecia areata. Study-level information: Administration of oral tofacitinib to treated patients was at 5 to 10 mg twice daily. Treatment with tofacitinib (6 to 18 months) was followed by 6 months off drug.

For this clone: Its specificity is unknown.

With 4 bases removed from V and 3 bases from J, the gap between germline ends came to 12 bases. CDR3 length: 14 amino acids. The germline gives CDR1 MNHEY, CDR2 SVGAGI. cDNA reverse transcribed from extracted RNA served as the sequencing template. Sequencing was performed with immunoSEQ multiplex PCR; in TCRdb, only in-frame clones are kept and a portion is missing. The data contain 150,000 to 200,000 clones, roughly 60% of them seen just once; the ten biggest clones take up more than 5.5%. Overall study results and limits: It was lesional scalp, especially alopecia totalis/universalis, that showed higher clonality than normal scalp.

Indicated treatment: oral pan-JAK inhibitor, 5-10 mg twice daily. The clonotype comes from a human donor with alopecia areata. The rearrangement uses TRBV6-5 and TRBJ1-1; D remains ambiguous. The specimen was CD4+ T cells sorted from blood, collected at week 24, from a patient treated with tofacitinib. The CDR3 loop reads CASSWEDGDTEAFF. The CDR3 nucleotides read TGTGCCAGCAGTTGGGAGGACGGAGACACTGAAGCTTTCTTT.